This T cell receptor beta chain was profiled in a study of blood T cell repertoires in COVID-19. The CDR3 length is 16 residues. Looked up from germline, CDR1 is GTSNPN and CDR2 is SVGIG (reference sequence). V shed 0 bases and J 2 bases; nucleotides not matched to a gene: 8. The data were produced by immunoSEQ multiplex PCR, yet TCRdb's version contains in-frame clones alone and is incomplete. The data hold more than 300,000 clones, with more than 75% observed a single time. This clone occurred once. Categorization into cohorts depended on clinical history that participants reported. Material: PBMCs or T cells enriched from blood (not recorded which). The receptor's source is a woman younger than 35 who had recovered from COVID-19. The chain joins TRBV30 to TRBJ2-3; 7 bases align to TRBD2. In DNA form, the CDR3 reads TGTGCCTGGAGTGTTGGGGTTGGGGGGGACACAGATACGCAGTATTTT. Translating gives CAWSVGVGGDTDTQYF.